This T cell receptor beta chain was recovered during a study of CD8+ T cells in alopecia areata. Study-level information: Patients in the treated group were given tofacitinib by mouth, 5 to 10 mg twice a day.

As the sequencing template, cDNA was produced by extracting RNA and reverse transcribing it. The repertoire was sequenced with immunoSEQ multiplex PCR; TCRdb's copy has only in-frame clones and lacks some. The sample holds 160,000 or so clones, 67% seen once. Germline CDR1 LGHDT, CDR2 YNNKEL (reference sequence). Termini included, the CDR3 measures 8 amino acids. Alopecia areata patients provided lesional scalp punch biopsies and peripheral blood. Turning to this clone: Given the absence of the conserved phenylalanine or tryptophan at the CDR3 end, a read error is likely. No DNA is shown, since the ends of the CDR3 on it are uncertain; the CDR3 is the one TCRdb lists.

The sample here was CD8+ T cells sorted from blood, taken at week 0. This clonotype was sampled from a human donor with alopecia areata. This chain joins TRBV3-1 (or the pseudogene TRBV3-2) and TRBJ2-7; the D call of TRBD2 is as the table states it, not checked on the DNA. CDR3 loop: CASSQGGI.